The sequence of this TCR beta chain was determined in a study of cytomegalovirus exposure and HLA in healthy donors. Points from the study as a whole: Links to common viral pathogens appeared, in a later analysis, for several of the most significant clusters. Certain indistinguishable V segments, among them TRBV6-2 and TRBV6-3, were excluded. Investigators reported about 160 TCR beta chains as tied to cytomegalovirus.

This CDR3 has 16 amino acids. The germline V gene has CDR1 SGHRS and CDR2 YFSETQ. After removal of 0 bases from V and 2 bases from J, the junction contained 4 bases not matched to a gene. Comments on this clone: As yet, its antigen is unknown.

The PCR ran on 60 Vbeta and 13 Jbeta primers. The repertoire was sequenced with immunoSEQ multiplex PCR; TCRdb's copy has only in-frame clones and lacks some. The sample contains some 200,000 clones, 70% to 80% of which appear only once. The sample comprised PBMCs. The V call is TRBV5-1, the J call TRBJ2-3; 9 bases are shared with TRBD2. The source of this sequence is a young woman in good health and CMV-seronegative. The DNA for the CDR3 is TGCGCCAGCAGCTTGGTCGTAGCGGGGGACACAGATACGCAGTATTTT. Its translation is CASSLVVAGDTDTQYF. The full variable domain, its missing parts supplied by reference TRBV5-1 and TRBJ2-3, is KAGVTQTPRYLIKTRGQQVTLSCSPISGHRSVSWYQQTPGQGLQFLFEYFSETQRNKGNFPGRFSGRQFSNSRSEMNVSTLELGDSALYLCASSLVVAGDTDTQYFGPGTRLTVL.